One and the same sample provided the 8 T cell receptor beta chains below, sequenced in a study of blood T cell repertoires in COVID-19. Clones were read by immunoSEQ multiplex PCR, and TCRdb kept only the in-frame ones, dropping some. In the table there are hundreds of thousands of clones, about nine tenths of which are singletons. The sequenced material came from PBMCs or T cells enriched from blood (not recorded which). Source of these receptors: a man aged 25 to 45 who had recovered from COVID-19.

The chain uses TRBV30 and TRBJ1-2; unclear D gene. This CDR3 contains 13 residues. With 4 bases removed from V and 3 bases from J, the gap between germline ends came to 12 bases. The germline CDR1 and CDR2 sequences are GTSNPN and SVGIG (reference sequence). The CDR3 sequence: CAWTEGNDYGYTF. Here the CDR3 DNA reads TGTGCCTGGACTGAGGGAAACGACTATGGCTACACCTTC.

The V and J genes are TRBV10-1 and TRBJ1-2; 7 bases are shared with TRBD1. The germline CDR1 and CDR2 sequences are WNHNN and SYGVQD (reference sequence). This CDR3 contains 13 residues. Trimming took 6 bases from V and 5 from J; bases not matched to a gene: 6. The CDR3 sequence is CASSSGTAYGYTF. Here the CDR3 DNA reads TGCGCCAGCAGCTCCGGGACAGCGTATGGCTACACCTTC.

This chain uses TRBV10-3 with TRBJ2-1, with D unclear. The CDR3 contains 13 residues. CDR1 and CDR2 from the germline V gene are ENHRY and SYGVKD. Trimming pared 7 bases from V and 5 bases from J, leaving 12 bases between. The CDR3 here is CAINGVLDNEQFF. CDR3 nucleotides: TGTGCCATCAATGGTGTCTTAGACAATGAGCAGTTCTTC.

This chain connects TRBV28 to TRBJ2-1, with TRBD2 matching 10 bases. There are 15 residues in the CDR3. Germline V gives CDR1 MDHEN, CDR2 SYDVKM. V shed 7 bases, J shed 2 bases, and the junction held 5 bases outside the gene matches. CDR3 region: CASITSGGAYNEQFF. DNA of the CDR3: TGTGCCAGCATTACCAGCGGGGGGGCCTACAATGAGCAGTTCTTC.

V is TRBV5-1 and J is TRBJ2-2, with 7 nucleotides matching TRBD1. With 4 bases clipped from V and 4 bases from J, the junction kept 7 bases outside the gene matches. From germline, CDR1 is SGHRS and CDR2 YFSETQ. The CDR3 is 15 residues long. The CDR3 sequence: CASSPRQGVTGELFF. The CDR3 DNA reads as TGCGCCAGCAGCCCCAGACAGGGAGTCACCGGGGAGCTGTTTTTT.

The rearrangement uses TRBV25-1 and TRBJ2-1; TRBD2 agrees at 7 bases. The CDR3 totals 14 residues. Trimming cost V 9 bases and J 8 bases; bases outside gene matches: 13. Germline values: CDR1 MGHDK, CDR2 SYGVNS. This CDR3 is CASTEAGRVDEQFF. The CDR3 region has the DNA TGTGCCAGTACCGAAGCGGGACGAGTTGATGAGCAGTTCTTC.

The chain couples TRBV30 to TRBJ2-7; 10 bases agree with TRBD1. Trimming removed 0 bases from V and 4 bases from J; junction bases left unmatched: 6. Germline-derived CDR1 and CDR2 are GTSNPN and SVGIG (reference sequence). The CDR3 extends over 15 amino acids. CDR3 loop: CAWSVADRGTYEQYF. CDR3 DNA: TGTGCCTGGAGTGTTGCGGACAGGGGGACGTACGAGCAGTACTTC.

This chain uses TRBV5-4 with TRBJ2-4, with TRBD1 matching over 7 bases. V trimming: 0 bases; J trimming: 0 bases; junction bases outside the gene matches: 6. This CDR3 spans 17 amino acids. Germline V gene data show CDR1 as SGHNT and CDR2 as YYREEE (reference sequence). The CDR3 bases are TGTGCCAGCAGCTTGGGACAGGGATCTATAGCCAAAAACATTCAGTACTTC. Its protein is CASSLGQGSIAKNIQYF.